This T cell receptor (beta chain) was identified in a study of blood T cell repertoires in COVID-19 (dated by TCRdb to about 2020). Looking at the study overall: Collaborator samples came from the United States, Italy and Spain and covered acute and convalescent phases of COVID-19. The prospective study material was composed of cDNA or gDNA derived from T cells, B-cell-depleted T cells, or PBMCs. Subjects who had been exposed to COVID-19, were actively infected with it, or had recovered from it provided the deeply sampled blood TCRbeta repertoires that made up the dataset. The repertoires were released in a freely available public database meant as a resource for research on the immune response to SARS-CoV-2. The samples were drawn from the first 160 participants of the ongoing ImmuneRACE study and from 1,254 subjects provided by 6 global collaborators. A de-identified subject ID, COVID-19 status, age in years and sex were almost always included in the sample metadata. HLA class I and class II types, where available, came from metadata supplied by the sample provider rather than from assay-based typing. General conclusions and limits of the study: How much clinical and demographic metadata was included differed by source and by participant, and the metadata was provided uncurated.

The immunoSEQ Assay, a bias-controlled multiplex PCR, was used to amplify TCRbeta CDR3 regions from genomic DNA. Turning to the authors' computational methods: Within the assay, amplification of reference gene primers was used to estimate how many nucleated cells each sample contained. To quantify the absolute abundance of each unique TCRbeta CDR3 rearrangement, sequence reads were collapsed and filtered. For each sample, productive Simpson clonality was calculated as the square root of Simpson's diversity index across productive rearrangements. TCRdb limited this immuneACCESS table to in-frame rearrangements with V and J called. A share of clones is missing; checked studies link under half to unresolved V genes, and the rest is unexplained. V and J calls and clone size are those listed in that table; D and trimming were worked out from the DNA. This sample is represented by approximately 100,000 clones; roughly four fifths of them were singletons. The ten biggest clones cover under 5.5% of the sample.

Collaborating institutions collected whole blood in K2EDTA tubes following their own protocols. Collaborator samples were shipped for TCRbeta analysis as frozen whole blood, isolated PBMCs, or DNA extracted from either sample type. Regarding this clone: There is no known antigen for this receptor. The record has no base qualities; no much larger clone is one base away.

The specimen sequenced was peripheral blood. The TCR was taken from a man between 60 and 75 years old with acute or convalescent COVID-19.

CDR3 protein: CASTRGSTNEKLFF. The sequenced DNA is TGTGCCAGTACCAGGGGATCAACTAATGAAAAACTGTTTTTT. The sequence joins TRBV19 to TRBJ1-4; the D region possibly corresponds to TRBD1 (6 bases align). From the cysteine through the phenylalanine, the CDR3 covers 14 amino acids. The read is trimmed to its CDR3 DNA, 42 bases read in frame from base 1. V loses 7 bases of germline sequence and J loses 0 bases, and the interval between the two ends is 9 bases. CDR1 and CDR2, looked up from the germline V gene (reference sequence), are LNHDA and SQIVND.